Below, 17 T cell receptor beta chains from the same sample are listed, as sequenced in a study of Japanese encephalitis immunity and Zika vaccine responses. PBMCs were CFSE-labeled and cultured for five to seven days with peptide pools at approximately 0.97 ug/mL each. Live CD56-CD19-CD16-CD3+CD4+ cells with low CFSE were sorted unfixed as proliferating CD4 T cells. TCRdb reprocessed the 5' RACE reads via MiXCR and lists one record per CDR3 protein. The table includes about 320 distinct CDR3 sequences, about 2.7% detected once. The specimen was antigen-activated CD4+ T cells from blood, cultured, collected during a Zika inactivated vaccine study. The origin of the receptors is an adult woman who received an inactivated Zika virus vaccine.

By share, this clonotype ranks as hyperexpanded. This chain connects TRBV5-1 to TRBJ2-5, with D perhaps TRBD2 (5 bases). CDR1 and CDR2 (germline): SGHRS, YFSETQ. The CDR3 has 14 amino acids. V was cut by 0 bases and J by 3 bases, with 9 bases left in between. CDR3 amino acids: CASSLDIGEETQYF. As DNA, the CDR3 is TGCGCCAGCAGCTTGGATATCGGGGAAGAGACCCAGTACTTC. The full variable domain, completed using reference TRBV5-1 and TRBJ2-5, is KAGVTQTPRYLIKTRGQQVTLSCSPISGHRSVSWYQQTPGQGLQFLFEYFSETQRNKGNFPGRFSGRQFSNSRSEMNVSTLELGDSALYLCASSLDIGEETQYFGPGTRLLVL.

This clonotype ranks as large. The CDR3 is CASSPAGVRGTDTQYF. DNA for the CDR3: TGTGCCAGCTCACCCGCCGGCGTCAGGGGAACAGATACGCAGTATTTT. This chain joins TRBV18 and TRBJ2-3; tentatively, D is TRBD1 (6 bases). Germline V gene sequence: CDR1 KGHSH, CDR2 LQKENI. The V end was cut by 3 bases, the J end by 3 bases, with 16 bases between. CDR3 size: 16 residues.

Relative to its sample, this clonotype is large. The chain carries TRBV12-3 or TRBV12-4 and TRBJ2-1; TRBD1 aligns across 8 bases. The CDR3 sequence is 12 residues long. With V trimmed by 11 bases and J by 3 bases, 3 bases remained unmatched. The CDR3 nucleotides are TGTGCCTGCGGGACAGGCTACAATGAGCAGTTCTTC. Translation: CACGTGYNEQFF.

In its sample, this clonotype ranks as hyperexpanded. The chain links TRBV7-3 to TRBJ2-3; D gene uncertain. V lost 5 bases, J lost 5 bases, and 11 bases lay in between. Germline CDR1 is SGHTA and CDR2 is FQGTGA. The CDR3 sequence is 13 residues long. The CDR3 loop reads CASSLRPGDTQYF. CDR3 DNA: TGTGCCAGCAGCCTCAGACCCGGAGATACGCAGTATTTT.

By sample fraction, this clonotype is large. DNA of the CDR3: TGTGCCAGCAGCTTAGGGCCAGGGGCTGGGGCCAACGTCCTGACTTTC. This gives the protein CASSLGPGAGANVLTF. This chain joins TRBV7-3 and TRBJ2-6; D possibly corresponds to TRBD1 (6 bases). The CDR3 length is 16 residues. Trimming cost V 2 bases and J 2 bases, with 10 bases left between them. The germline V gene has CDR1 SGHTA and CDR2 FQGTGA. Supplemented by reference TRBV7-3 and TRBJ2-6, the full variable domain reads GAGVSQTPSNKVTEKGKYVELRCDPISGHTALYWYRQSLGQGPEFLIYFQGTGAADDSGLPNDRFFAVRPEGSVSTLKIQRTERGDSAVYLCASSLGPGAGANVLTFGAGSRLTVL.

This clonotype qualifies as large. The chain has TRBV4-3 and TRBJ1-1; no reliable D call. Trimming removed 0 bases at V and 1 base at J, with 6 bases between. Germline V gene sequence: CDR1 LGHNA, CDR2 YSLEER. This CDR3 spans 14 amino acids. The CDR3 sequence is CASSQEPENTEAFF. In nucleotides, the CDR3 is TGCGCCAGCAGCCAAGAACCAGAGAACACTGAAGCTTTCTTT.

This clonotype is large in the sample. This chain links TRBV11-2 with TRBJ2-7; no definite D call. The V and J ends lost 3 bases and 6 bases respectively, with 18 bases between them. This CDR3 contains 15 residues. The germline CDR1 and CDR2 sequences are SGHAT and FQNNGV. CDR3 DNA sequence: TGTGCCAGCAGCTTGGAGCCCCACCCGATGAGCGAGCAGTACGTC. Translating gives CASSLEPHPMSEQYV.

This clonotype ranks as medium-sized (0.01 to 0.1%). The chain has TRBV19 and TRBJ1-2, with 9 positions matching TRBD1. The CDR3 sequence is 15 residues long. CDR1 and CDR2 from the germline V gene are LNHDA and SQIVND (reference sequence). V was clipped by 7 bases and J by 2 bases; unmatched bases: 8. CDR3 loop: CASKESGTGNYGYTF. In DNA, the CDR3 is TGTGCCAGTAAGGAATCTGGGACAGGGAACTATGGCTACACCTTC.

In its sample, this clonotype is medium-sized. The genes are TRBV21-1 and TRBJ1-3. TRBV21-1 is a listed pseudogene. This CDR3 has 15 residues. Here the CDR3 reads CASSNVRFSGNTIYF. The CDR3 nucleotides read TGTGCCAGCAGCAATGTGAGGTTCTCTGGGAACACCATATATTTT.

This clonotype is judged large. The CDR3 coding sequence is TGTGCCAGCAGCCCCGGGACAGGGGCTATCACCGGGGAGCTGTTTTTT. Protein sequence: CASSPGTGAITGELFF. The gene calls are TRBV7-3 and TRBJ2-2; 10 bases are shared with TRBD1. There are 16 residues in the CDR3. Germline V CDR1 and CDR2: SGHTA, FQGTGA. The junction had 7 bases not matched to a gene; V was cut back by 5 bases and J by 4 bases.

By its share, this clonotype is large. This chain joins TRBV24-1 and TRBJ2-5, with TRBD2 matching over 10 bases. V dropped 7 bases and J dropped 5; count of bases not matched to a gene: 3. The CDR3 has 13 amino acids. Looked up from germline, CDR1 is KGHDR and CDR2 is SFDVKD. CDR3 in DNA: TGTGCCACCAGCTCACTAGCGGGGGAGACCCAGTACTTC. Translation: CATSSLAGETQYF.

This clonotype is large. CDR3 DNA sequence: TGCAGTGCCATGAGGGGGGTCAACACTGAAGCTTTCTTT. Encoded protein: CSAMRGVNTEAFF. The rearrangement uses TRBV20-1 and TRBJ1-1, with D possibly being TRBD1 (6 bases). The CDR3 is 13 amino acids. CDR1 is DFQATT, CDR2 SNEGSKA, per germline (reference sequence). V gave up 6 bases and J gave up 2 bases, with 13 bases separating them.

By proportion, this clonotype is large. The chain links TRBV2 to TRBJ2-2; 7 nucleotides line up with TRBD1. The CDR3 has 15 amino acids. V dropped 6 bases and J dropped 6; count of bases not matched to a gene: 10. CDR1 and CDR2 from the germline V gene are SNHLY and FYNNEI. CDR3 DNA sequence: TGTGCCAGCAGACTAGACAGGCAGGGGGCCGGGGAGCTGTTTTTT. This encodes CASRLDRQGAGELFF.

By proportion, this clonotype is large. This chain links TRBV4-3 with TRBJ1-2; D uncertain. V was clipped by 1 base and J by 3 bases, with 12 bases between them. The germline gives CDR1 LGHNA, CDR2 YSLEER. The CDR3 covers 15 residues. The CDR3, as DNA: TGCGCCAGCAGCCAAGTCCCTGTTGGGGACTATGGCTACACCTTC. As protein: CASSQVPVGDYGYTF.

This clonotype is medium-sized (0.01 to 0.1%) within its sample. The chain employs TRBV7-3 and TRBJ2-1; 8 bases match TRBD1. Germline V CDR1 and CDR2: SGHTA, FQGTGA. Trimming took 1 base from V and 6 from J; bases not matched to a gene: 5. The CDR3 is 15 residues long. The CDR3 DNA is TGTGCCAGCAGCTTAATGGGACAGGAGCCCAATGAGCAGTTCTTC. Protein product: CASSLMGQEPNEQFF.

This clonotype is judged hyperexpanded. One end of the junction fails to match germline, which may point to a read error. The V and J genes are TRBV4-2 and TRBJ1-1, with TRBD1 matching 7 bases. CDR1 and CDR2 from the germline V gene are LGHNA and YNFKEQ. The CDR3 length is 13 residues. CDR3: CASSLTQGTEAFF. CDR3 DNA sequence: TGCGCCAGCAGCCTTACACAGGGGACTGAAGCTTTCTTT.

This clonotype is large (0.1 to 1%) in the sample. The chain links TRBV11-1 to TRBJ1-2; no clear D. From germline, CDR1 is SGHAT and CDR2 FQDESV (reference sequence). This CDR3 comprises 15 residues. Trimming left V 2 bases short and J 6 bases short, with 16 bases between. The CDR3 reads CASSLSRMTSDGYTF. In DNA, the CDR3 is TGTGCCAGCAGCTTATCTCGAATGACCAGTGATGGCTACACCTTC.